The sequence of this TCR beta chain was determined in a study of blood T cell repertoires in COVID-19. Allocation to cohorts depended on clinical history reported by the participants. Donors of Cohort 3 who recovered were those that had two negative PCRs, clearance, or symptom resolution. Here immunoSEQ multiplex PCR was the method, and the copy in TCRdb shows in-frame clones only, minus some. The sample includes some 330,000 clones, 85% to 90% of them seen just once. This CDR3 comprises 18 residues. The specimen was PBMCs or T cells enriched from blood (not recorded which). V and J are TRBV21-1 and TRBJ2-5; the table names TRBD1, a call not compared with the DNA. TRBV21-1 is a pseudogene. This sequence originates from a young man who had recovered from COVID-19. The CDR3 is CASSKDRGCAQYQETQYF. The DNA of the CDR3 is TGTGCCAGCAGCAAAGACAGGGGCTGCGCCCAGTACCAAGAGACCCAGTACTTC.